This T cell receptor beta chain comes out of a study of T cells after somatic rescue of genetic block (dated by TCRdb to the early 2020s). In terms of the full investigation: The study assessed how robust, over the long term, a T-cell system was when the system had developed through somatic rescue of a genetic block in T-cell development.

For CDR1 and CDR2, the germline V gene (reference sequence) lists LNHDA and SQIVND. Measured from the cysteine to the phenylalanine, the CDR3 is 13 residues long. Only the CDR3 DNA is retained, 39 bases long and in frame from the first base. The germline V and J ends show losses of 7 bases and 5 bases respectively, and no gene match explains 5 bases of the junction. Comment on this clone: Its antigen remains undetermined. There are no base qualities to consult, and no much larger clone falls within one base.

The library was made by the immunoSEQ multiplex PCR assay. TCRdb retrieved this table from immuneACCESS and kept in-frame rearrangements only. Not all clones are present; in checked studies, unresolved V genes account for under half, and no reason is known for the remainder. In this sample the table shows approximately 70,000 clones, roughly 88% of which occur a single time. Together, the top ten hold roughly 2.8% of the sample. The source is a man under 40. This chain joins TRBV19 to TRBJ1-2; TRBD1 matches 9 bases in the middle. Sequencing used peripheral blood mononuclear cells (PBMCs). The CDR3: CASNPGQGYGYTF. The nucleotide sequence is TGTGCCAGTAACCCGGGACAGGGATATGGCTACACCTTC.